This TCR beta chain is from a study of cytomegalovirus exposure and HLA in healthy donors. Study conclusions and caveats: Near-uniform donor sequencing depth was presumed by presence/absence analyses. The study designated 164 TCR beta chains cytomegalovirus-associated.

Vbeta (60) and Jbeta (13) primers were used in the PCR. TCRdb's copy holds only in-frame clones and misses some; the assay was immunoSEQ multiplex PCR. Here the sample spans a few hundred thousand clones, 60% to 80% being singletons. This CDR3 contains 19 residues. Trimming at V came to 1 base and at J to 0 bases, leaving 7 bases not matched to a gene. The germline V gene encodes CDR1 LGHNA and CDR2 YNFKEQ. As to this clone: Its antigen remains unknown.

Input material: PBMCs. The TCR comes from a man in his late teens or twenties in good health and CMV-seronegative. This chain links TRBV4-2 with TRBJ2-5; 14 bases are a match to TRBD2. This CDR3 is CASSQGLAGGLLYQETQYF. The CDR3 DNA sequence: TGTGCCAGCAGCCAAGGACTAGCGGGAGGGTTATTGTACCAAGAGACCCAGTACTTC.